Given below is one T cell receptor beta chain in context. This record belongs to a study of CD8+ T cells in alopecia areata. Looking at the study overall: Tofacitinib therapy took 6 to 18 months; 6 months off drug came after.

Trimming pared 5 bases from V and 8 bases from J, leaving 19 bases between. CDR1 and CDR2 (germline): SNHLY, FYNNEI. The CDR3 totals 16 residues. Sequencing templates came from extracted RNA that was reverse transcribed into cDNA. Libraries were prepared by immunoSEQ multiplex PCR; TCRdb keeps only in-frame clonotypes and omits some of them. Of about 180,000 clones listed, 63% were seen once; the top ten hold 1.7%. Sequences were derived from CD4+ T cells sorted from blood, sampled at week 0. The V and J genes are TRBV2 and TRBJ1-6; weak D call: TRBD1 (6 bases). The receptor was derived from a human donor with alopecia areata. CDR3 amino acids: CASSRQSGQIYSPLHF. CDR3 DNA sequence: TGTGCCAGCAGTCGCCAGTCGGGACAAATTTATTCACCCCTCCACTTT.